The 13 T cell receptor beta chains presented below share a single source sample, sequenced in a study of blood T cell repertoires in COVID-19. Sequenced by immunoSEQ multiplex PCR; TCRdb stores in-frame clones only, minus some. The data contain some 100,000 clones, about 90% of them seen just once; the ten biggest clones take up approximately 2%. The source material was peripheral blood. The origin of the receptors is a man aged 45-65 years with COVID-19, enrolled during active disease.

V gene TRBV18 combines with J gene TRBJ1-4; TRBD1 agrees at 8 bases. In germline, CDR1 is KGHSH, CDR2 LQKENI. Trimming took 1 base from V and 8 from J; bases not matched to a gene: 6. The CDR3 length is 15 residues. Here the CDR3 DNA reads TGTGCCAGCTCACCACTTGGACAGGGAAGCGAAAAACTGTTTTTT. This sequence encodes CASSPLGQGSEKLFF.

The chain recombines TRBV2 with TRBJ1-3; unclear D gene. The germline CDR1 and CDR2 sequences are SNHLY and FYNNEI. V lost 5 bases and J lost 3, with 5 bases in between. The CDR3 spans 12 residues. CDR3 DNA: TGTGCCAGCAGTCTCAGTGGAAACACCATATATTTT. Residues: CASSLSGNTIYF.

The genes are TRBV6-2 or TRBV6-3 and TRBJ2-2, with 8 bases identical to TRBD1. J lost 1 base, V lost 1 base, and 2 bases had no gene match. CDR3 length: 16 amino acids. From germline, CDR1 is MNHEY and CDR2 SVGEGT. Written as DNA, the CDR3 is TGTGCCAGCAGTTACTTCGGACAGGGGAACACCGGGGAGCTGTTTTTT. Translated: CASSYFGQGNTGELFF.

The J gene is TRBJ2-1, the V gene TRBV5-4; 9 nucleotides agree with TRBD1. This CDR3 is built from 15 residues. Trimming cost V 2 bases and J 6 bases; bases outside gene matches: 6. Looked up from germline, CDR1 is SGHNT and CDR2 is YYREEE (reference sequence). CDR3: CASSFPGQGGNEQFF. CDR3 sequence (DNA): TGTGCCAGCAGCTTTCCGGGACAGGGCGGCAATGAGCAGTTCTTC.

CDR3 DNA: TGTGCCAGTAGTATCCCCACTCTAGGCGCAACTAATGAAAAACTGTTTTTT. Residues: CASSIPTLGATNEKLFF. The rearrangement uses TRBV19 and TRBJ1-4; D not certain. Germline V gene lookup returns CDR1 LNHDA and CDR2 SQIVND (reference sequence). This CDR3 spans 17 amino acids. V lost 3 bases and J lost 0, with 14 bases in between.

This CDR3 is CASSQEGQGGNSPLHF. The CDR3 DNA sequence: TGCGCCAGCAGCCAAGAGGGACAGGGGGGTAATTCACCCCTCCACTTT. The genes are TRBV4-1 and TRBJ1-6, with 11 nucleotides matching TRBD1. This CDR3 region has 16 residues. With 0 bases clipped from V and 6 bases from J, the junction kept 1 base outside the gene matches. Per germline, CDR1 MGHRA and CDR2 YSYEKL.

This sequence joins TRBV7-2 and TRBJ2-7, with TRBD2 identical over 8 bases. Germline values: CDR1 SGHTA, CDR2 FQGNSA. The CDR3 runs 15 residues. Losses at the gene ends were 5 bases for V and 3 bases for J; bases not matched to a gene: 9. Here the CDR3 DNA reads TGTGCCAGCAGCATTTCTCGCGGGGGGTTCTACGAGCAGTACTTC. Translated: CASSISRGGFYEQYF.

The chain is built from TRBV24-1 and TRBJ2-3; 8 positions agree with TRBD1. The CDR3 length is 13 residues. J gave up 3 bases and V 6 bases, and 1 base lay outside the gene matches. Per germline, CDR1 KGHDR and CDR2 SFDVKD. CDR3 loop: CATSRQGTDTQYF. The CDR3 coding sequence is TGTGCCACCAGTCGACAGGGGACAGATACGCAGTATTTT.

The chain couples TRBV5-1 to TRBJ2-3; a weak D match, TRBD2 (5 bases). Trimming left V 4 bases short and J 2 bases short, with 17 bases between. The germline CDR1 and CDR2 sequences are SGHRS and YFSETQ. CDR3 size: 16 residues. DNA for the CDR3: TGCGCCAGCAGCCATCGGGGTGGATCTAACACAGATACGCAGTATTTT. Its translation is CASSHRGGSNTDTQYF.

The chain carries TRBV5-1 and TRBJ1-2; D is perhaps TRBD1 (5 bases). Germline V gives CDR1 SGHRS, CDR2 YFSETQ. The CDR3 length is 15 residues. Deletions cut 4 bases from V and 2 bases from J, with 15 bases between. This CDR3 reads CASSPGLSSNYGYTF. The CDR3, as DNA: TGCGCCAGCAGCCCGGGACTCTCATCCAACTATGGCTACACCTTC.

The chain has TRBV5-1 and TRBJ2-7; 9 positions agree with TRBD1. J gave up 4 bases and V 4 bases, and 9 bases lay outside the gene matches. The CDR3 loop spans 15 amino acids. From germline, CDR1 is SGHRS and CDR2 YFSETQ. This chain's CDR3 is CASSAGQGGLYEQYF. CDR3 nucleotides: TGCGCCAGCAGCGCGGGACAGGGTGGATTGTACGAGCAGTACTTC.

In DNA form, the CDR3 reads TGTGCCACCAGCACAGGGGACTACGAGCAGTACTTC. Residues: CATSTGDYEQYF. The V and J genes are TRBV15 and TRBJ2-7, with D perhaps matching TRBD1 (6 bases). CDR3 size: 12 residues. Germline V lookup: CDR1 LNHNV, CDR2 YYDKDF (reference sequence). Trimming took 4 bases from V and 3 from J, leaving 7 bases between them.

This rearrangement joins TRBV18 to TRBJ2-5; D is undetermined. The V and J ends lost 2 bases and 2 bases respectively, with 6 bases between them. The CDR3 runs 13 residues. Germline lookup yields CDR1 KGHSH and CDR2 LQKENI. The CDR3 loop is CASSPNYQETQYF. The CDR3 bases are TGTGCCAGCTCACCAAACTATCAAGAGACCCAGTACTTC.